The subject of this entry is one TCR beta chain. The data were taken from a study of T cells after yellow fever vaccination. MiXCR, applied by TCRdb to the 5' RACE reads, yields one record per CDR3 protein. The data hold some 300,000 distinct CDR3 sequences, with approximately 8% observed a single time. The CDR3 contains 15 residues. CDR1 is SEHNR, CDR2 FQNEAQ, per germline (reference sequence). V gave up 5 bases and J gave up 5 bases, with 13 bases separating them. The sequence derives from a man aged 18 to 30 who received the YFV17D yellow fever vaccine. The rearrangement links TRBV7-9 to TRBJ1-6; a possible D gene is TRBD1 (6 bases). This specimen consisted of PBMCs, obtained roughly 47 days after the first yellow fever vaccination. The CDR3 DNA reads TGTGCCAGCAGCCCGAACAGGGCCAATAATTCACCCCTCCACTTT. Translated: CASSPNRANNSPLHF.